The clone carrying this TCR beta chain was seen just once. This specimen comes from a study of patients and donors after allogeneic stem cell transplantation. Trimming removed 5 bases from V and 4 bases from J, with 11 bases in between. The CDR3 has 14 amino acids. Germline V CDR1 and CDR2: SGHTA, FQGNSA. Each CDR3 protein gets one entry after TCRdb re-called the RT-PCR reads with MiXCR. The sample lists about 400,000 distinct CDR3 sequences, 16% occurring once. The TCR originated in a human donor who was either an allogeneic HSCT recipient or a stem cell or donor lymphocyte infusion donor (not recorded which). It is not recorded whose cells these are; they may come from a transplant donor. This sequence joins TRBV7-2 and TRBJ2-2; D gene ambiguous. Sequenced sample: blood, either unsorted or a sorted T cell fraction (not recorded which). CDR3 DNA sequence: TGTGCCAGCAGCCCCCCGGGTACCACCGGGGAGCTGTTTTTT. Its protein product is CASSPPGTTGELFF.